A selection of T cell receptor beta chains follows, all from one sample in a study of cytomegalovirus exposure and HLA in healthy donors. This table comes from immunoSEQ multiplex PCR, and its TCRdb copy is limited to in-frame clones, with some not included. Of around 63,000 clones in the sample, roughly 84% were seen once. The sequencing input was PBMCs. The receptors were gathered from a woman aged 25 to 45 in good health and CMV-seronegative. The CDR3 runs from the conserved cysteine through the conserved F or W. D genes are given only for firm matches. Only some rows state a clone size, as once, few, many or a class for expanded clones.

j_gene | abundance | v_gene | len | d_gene | CDR3aa | CDR3nt
TRBJ2-1 | NA | TRBV6-1 | 13 | TRBD1 | CASSENRGNEQFF | TGTGCCAGCAGTGAAAACAGGGGCAATGAGCAGTTCTTC
TRBJ1-2 | NA | TRBV2 | 13 | TRBD1 | CASRGTGDYGYTF | TGTGCCAGCAGAGGGACAGGGGACTATGGCTACACCTTC
TRBJ2-1 | NA | TRBV11-2 | 15 | NA | CASSLGGSSYNEQFF | TGTGCCAGCAGCTTAGGCGGAAGCTCCTACAATGAGCAGTTCTTC
TRBJ1-4 | NA | TRBV29-1 | 14 | NA | CSVSPGGTNEKLFF | TGCAGCGTATCACCGGGGGGGACTAATGAAAAACTGTTTTTT
TRBJ2-1 | NA | TRBV30 | 12 | TRBD1 | CAWGQVYNEQFF | TGTGCCTGGGGACAGGTCTACAATGAGCAGTTCTTC
TRBJ2-3 | NA | TRBV6-1 | 17 | TRBD2 | CASSGLSGGGGTDTQYF | TGTGCCAGCAGTGGGCTTTCAGGTGGGGGGGGCACAGATACGCAGTATTTT
TRBJ1-1 | NA | TRBV7-6 | 14 | TRBD1 | CASSLTGENTEAFF | TGTGCCAGCAGCTTAACAGGGGAAAACACTGAAGCTTTCTTT
TRBJ2-1 | NA | TRBV9 | 16 | TRBD1 | CASSVATGGSYNEQFF | TGTGCCAGCAGCGTAGCGACAGGGGGCAGCTACAATGAGCAGTTCTTC
TRBJ1-5 | NA | TRBV28 | 17 | TRBD1 | CASSPFRGRGRTQPQHF | TGTGCCAGCAGTCCGTTCAGGGGGCGCGGCAGGACACAGCCCCAGCATTTT
TRBJ2-1 | NA | TRBV5-1 | 15 | TRBD2 | CASRPLTSAQVEQFF | TGCGCCAGCAGGCCTTTGACTAGCGCTCAGGTTGAGCAGTTCTTC
TRBJ1-2 | NA | TRBV5-1 | 15 | TRBD1 | CASSLTTGGSVGYTF | TGCGCCAGCAGCTTGACGACAGGGGGTTCGGTCGGCTACACCTTC
TRBJ1-2 | NA | TRBV11-2 | 16 | NA | CASSPRVKPSGYGYTF | TGTGCCAGCAGCCCGCGGGTGAAACCGTCGGGCTATGGCTACACCTTC
TRBJ2-1 | NA | TRBV21-1 | 17 | NA | CASLVGRLAGGGVEQFF | TGTGCCAGCCTCGTGGGAAGACTAGCGGGAGGGGGAGTAGAGCAGTTCTTC
TRBJ2-6 | NA | TRBV7-3 | 13 | TRBD1 | CASSQQGGNGLTF | TGTGCCAGCAGCCAACAGGGGGGCAACGGCCTGACTTTC
TRBJ2-5 | NA | TRBV11-3 | 14 | NA | CASSPPRGAETQYF | TGTGCCAGCAGCCCACCCAGGGGCGCAGAGACCCAGTACTTC
TRBJ2-1 | NA | TRBV7-9 | 11 | NA | CASSPADEQFF | TGTGCCAGCAGCCCCGCGGATGAGCAGTTCTTC
TRBJ2-7 | few | TRBV15 | 13 | NA | CAIRGPGRYEQYF | TGTGCCATCCGTGGGCCAGGGCGATACGAGCAGTACTTC
TRBJ2-1 | NA | TRBV5-1 | 12 | NA | CASSLAVDEQFF | TGCGCCAGCAGCTTGGCGGTCGATGAGCAGTTCTTC
TRBJ1-1 | NA | TRBV29-1 | 13 | NA | CSVTIRTHAEAFF | TGCAGCGTTACTATTCGCACCCACGCTGAAGCTTTCTTT
TRBJ2-1 | NA | TRBV6-5 | 14 | NA | CASKKGGNNNEQFF | TGTGCCAGCAAAAAGGGCGGGAATAACAATGAGCAGTTCTTC
TRBJ1-2 | NA | TRBV6-4 | 15 | NA | CASSEGHPPRYVYTF | TGTGCCAGCAGTGAGGGACACCCGCCTAGGTATGTCTACACCTTC
TRBJ1-2 | once | TRBV6-5 | 15 | NA | CASSRRQSAYRGYTF | TGTGCCAGCAGCCGACGACAGTCGGCGTACCGGGGGTACACCTTC
TRBJ2-1 | NA | TRBV28 | 11 | NA | CASSGQQEQFF | TGTGCCAGCAGCGGACAGCAGGAGCAGTTCTTC
TRBJ1-1 | once | TRBV2 | 14 | TRBD1 | CASSEARDRGEAFF | TGTGCCAGCAGTGAAGCGCGCGACAGGGGGGAAGCTTTCTTT
TRBJ1-1 | NA | TRBV9 | 13 | NA | CASSVVTNTEAFF | TGTGCCAGCAGCGTGGTAACTAACACTGAAGCTTTCTTT
TRBJ2-3 | few | TRBV4-3 | 13 | NA | CASSQVVTDTQYF | TGCGCCAGCAGCCAAGTAGTCACAGATACGCAGTATTTT
TRBJ1-3 | NA | TRBV9 | 15 | TRBD1 | CASSVDNRGSGTIYF | TGTGCCAGCAGCGTAGATAACAGGGGTTCCGGGACCATATATTTT
TRBJ1-5 | NA | TRBV10-1 | 14 | TRBD1 | CASSEGTGNQPQHF | TGCGCCAGCAGTGAGGGGACAGGGAATCAGCCCCAGCATTTT
TRBJ1-1 | NA | TRBV15 | 16 | TRBD1 | CATSRWTGEENTEAFF | TGTGCCACCAGCAGGTGGACAGGGGAGGAGAACACTGAAGCTTTCTTT
TRBJ1-1 | NA | TRBV2 | 13 | TRBD1 | CASKTGEGTEAFF | TGTGCCAGCAAGACAGGGGAAGGCACTGAAGCTTTCTTT
TRBJ1-5 | NA | TRBV12-5 | 14 | TRBD1 | CASGSTGIYQPQHF | TGTGCTAGTGGTTCGACAGGGATTTATCAGCCCCAGCATTTT
TRBJ2-3 | NA | TRBV5-1 | 16 | TRBD2 | CASSSAAGLGPDTQYF | TGCGCCAGCAGCTCCGCAGCGGGACTAGGGCCAGATACGCAGTATTTT
TRBJ2-2 | once | TRBV7-2 | 16 | NA | CASSYRGGANTGELFF | TGTGCCAGCAGCTACCGGGGTGGGGCGAACACCGGGGAGCTGTTTTTT
TRBJ2-3 | few | TRBV27 | 15 | TRBD2 | CASSLSGLVGDTQYF | TGTGCCAGCAGTTTATCTGGACTAGTAGGAGATACGCAGTATTTT
TRBJ2-5 | NA | TRBV19 | 15 | NA | CASSGRQAGVETQYF | TGTGCCAGTAGTGGCCGACAGGCAGGTGTAGAGACCCAGTACTTC
TRBJ1-1 | NA | TRBV7-2 | 13 | NA | CASSPGNRQSAFF | TGTGCCAGCAGCCCAGGCAACCGGCAGTCGGCTTTCTTT
TRBJ2-1 | NA | TRBV7-2 | 17 | TRBD1 | CASSSGPTGGTYNEQFF | TGTGCCAGCAGCTCAGGACCCACAGGGGGCACCTACAATGAGCAGTTCTTC
TRBJ2-1 | NA | TRBV4-3 | 17 | TRBD2 | CASSHRLAGVSYNEQFF | TGCGCCAGCAGCCATCGACTAGCGGGAGTATCCTACAATGAGCAGTTCTTC
TRBJ1-1 | NA | TRBV18 | 16 | TRBD1 | CASSPVGTGGNTEAFF | TGTGCCAGCTCACCAGTCGGGACAGGGGGGAACACTGAAGCTTTCTTT
TRBJ2-2 | NA | TRBV11-2 | 17 | TRBD2 | CASSLVRRGRGTGELFF | TGTGCCAGCAGCTTAGTAAGGCGGGGGAGGGGTACCGGGGAGCTGTTTTTT
TRBJ2-7 | NA | TRBV6-5 | 16 | NA | CASSYSPVRPSYEQYF | TGTGCCAGCAGTTACTCGCCGGTCAGGCCCTCCTACGAGCAGTACTTC
TRBJ2-5 | NA | TRBV19 | 12 | NA | CASSISQETQYF | TGTGCCAGTAGTATTAGCCAAGAGACCCAGTACTTC
TRBJ2-2 | NA | TRBV7-2 | 14 | NA | CASSWGLTTGELFF | TGTGCCAGCAGCTGGGGACTGACCACCGGGGAGCTGTTTTTT
TRBJ2-3 | NA | TRBV4-3 | 16 | TRBD1 | CASSQGLGQGTDTQYF | TGCGCCAGCAGCCAAGGTCTTGGACAGGGGACAGATACGCAGTATTTT
TRBJ2-3 | NA | TRBV11-1 | 13 | TRBD2 | CASSLMGGDTQYF | TGTGCCAGCAGCTTGATGGGGGGGGATACGCAGTATTTT
TRBJ1-1 | NA | TRBV9 | 14 | NA | CASSRAAEPSEAFF | TGTGCCAGCAGCCGGGCAGCGGAACCTTCTGAAGCTTTCTTT